This T cell receptor (beta chain) was recorded in a study of molecular identifiers for immune sequencing clone quantification (dated by TCRdb to the late 2010s). About the full investigation: For a replicate experiment, RNA from about 20,000 or 100,000 naive CD8 T cells was divided into five aliquots, of which four were sequenced. This methods study used CD8 T cells to benchmark TCR RNA copy counting and molecular-identifier clustering-based TCR repertoire sequencing (MIDCIRS).

The library was made by PCR. The sequencer was an Illumina HiSeq 4000. Bulk TCR libraries were made following a previously described method, with the TCR primers given in Table S5. Purification of total RNA was performed with the Qiagen AllPrep DNA/RNA kit. Reads from multiple sequencing runs of the same library were pooled before analysis. As for how the authors treated the data: Reads were retained only if an exact TCR constant sequence was present, and the retained reads were trimmed to 150 nt and grouped according to their 12-nt molecular barcodes. Reads within each barcode group were sub-clustered using a 15% Levenshtein threshold, and quality-weighted consensus sequences were constructed for each RNA molecule. Non-functional sequences were excluded, and lower-count sequences lying one edit away from another sequence were also excluded. Barcode sub-clusters with fewer than 20% of the maximum read count were removed, based on fitting two negative binomial distributions. TCRdb itself trimmed the public reads at Q25 with fastp, ran MiXCR and retained productive beta chains. Every distinct CDR3 protein forms one entry, paired with its most common genes and DNA. The V and J calls, along with clone size, are taken from TCRdb and not from the paper's own processing. Recorded for this sample are about 640,000 distinct CDR3 sequences; just under 20% of them occurred a single time. The ten largest clones represent 0.85% to 0.9% of the sample.

Naive CD8 T cell libraries were made from approximately 22,000 to 940,000 sorted cells using 10%, 30% or 50% of purified RNA. On a BD FACSAria II, naive CD8 T cells were FACS-sorted as CD8+CD4-CCR7+CD45RA+ and collected into RLT Plus buffer. To test detection sensitivity, Jurkat RNA equivalent to more than eight TCR copies was spiked into samples of roughly 18,000-1,000,000 naive CD8 T cells. CD8 T cells were enriched with RosetteSep CD8+ T Cell Enrichment Cocktail and Ficoll-Paque, followed by ACK red cell lysis. This clonotype has a count of ten or more. Its target antigen remains unknown. It has no much larger one-base neighbor in the sample; base qualities were not kept. What the study reported, not specific to this receptor: The naive libraries included spiked-in Jurkat TCR RNA (roughly nine copies' worth), and this Jurkat TCR RNA is not part of the donor repertoire. In CMV-specific effector cells, clones with more than 20 RNA copies accounted for over 97% of molecules, whereas in naive cells such clones accounted for under 1%. When barcode sub-clustering was not used, chimeric consensus sequences inflated TCR diversity, with chimeras reaching as high as 47%. Highly expanded clone sizes could be underestimated because identical TCR molecules may share a barcode. Even against a background of roughly 1 million naive CD8 T cells, spiked-in Jurkat TCR RNA amounting to a single cell's worth was reported to be detectable. Modeling estimated 2.5 to 3.5 recovered TCR RNA copies per cell, compared with roughly 10 by digital PCR, which implies 25% to 30% capture efficiency.

From its cysteine to its phenylalanine, the CDR3 spans 14 amino acids. This entry keeps only the CDR3 DNA: 42 bases, framed from base 1. Deletion took 3 bases off V and 0 bases off J, with a span of 8 bases between the germline ends. The germline V gene provides CDR1 SGDLS and CDR2 YYNGEE. The source material was naive CD8+ T cells from blood, with Jurkat cell RNA spiked in. The intended sense of this specimen's cell subset or site label: FACS-sorted CD8+CD4-CCR7+CD45RA+ naive T cells. In this chain, TRBV9 is recombined with TRBJ2-3; the D segment cannot be called with confidence. This receptor was taken from a human donor in good health. Some libraries in this study had Jurkat cell RNA spiked in. The nucleotides are TGTGCCAGCAGCGACCCCGGAAGCACAGATACGCAGTATTTT. It translates to CASSDPGSTDTQYF.